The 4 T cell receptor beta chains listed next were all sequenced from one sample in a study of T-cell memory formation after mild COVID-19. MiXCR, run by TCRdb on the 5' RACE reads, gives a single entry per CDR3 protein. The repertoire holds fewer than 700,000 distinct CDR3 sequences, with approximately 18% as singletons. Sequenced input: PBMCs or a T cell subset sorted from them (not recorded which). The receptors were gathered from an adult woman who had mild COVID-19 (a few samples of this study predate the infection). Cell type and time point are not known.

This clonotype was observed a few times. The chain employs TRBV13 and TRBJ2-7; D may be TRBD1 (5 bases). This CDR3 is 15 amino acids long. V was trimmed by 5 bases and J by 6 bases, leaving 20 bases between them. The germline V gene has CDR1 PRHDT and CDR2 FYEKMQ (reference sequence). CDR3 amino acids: CASSAKGPEGFEQYF. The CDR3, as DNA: TGTGCCAGCAGCGCGAAGGGGCCTGAAGGATTCGAGCAGTACTTC.

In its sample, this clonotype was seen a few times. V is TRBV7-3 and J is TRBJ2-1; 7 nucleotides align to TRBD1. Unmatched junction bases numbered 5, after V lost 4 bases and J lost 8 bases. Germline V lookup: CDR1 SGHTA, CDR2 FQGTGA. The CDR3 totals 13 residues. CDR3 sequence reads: CASSSSGGYEQFF. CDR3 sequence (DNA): TGTGCCAGCAGCTCCTCAGGGGGATATGAGCAGTTCTTC.

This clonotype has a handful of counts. The CDR3 DNA reads TGTGCCAGCACTCTGGACAGGCTGAGGGGCGAGCAGTTCTTC. Translating it yields CASTLDRLRGEQFF. The chain couples TRBV6-5 to TRBJ2-1; TRBD1 matches at 7 bases. Losses at the gene ends were 7 bases for V and 10 bases for J; bases not matched to a gene: 13. The CDR3 sequence is 14 residues long. The germline V gene encodes CDR1 MNHEY and CDR2 SVGAGI.

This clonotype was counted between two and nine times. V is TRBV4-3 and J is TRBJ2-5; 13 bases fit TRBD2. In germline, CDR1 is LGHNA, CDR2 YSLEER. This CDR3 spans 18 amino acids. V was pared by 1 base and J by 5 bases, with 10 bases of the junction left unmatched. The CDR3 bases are TGCGCCAGCAGCCAAGTGGGTAGACTAGCGGGAGGTGGGGAGACCCAGTACTTC. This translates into CASSQVGRLAGGGETQYF.